Shown below are 7 T cell receptor beta chains from a single sample sequenced in a study of shared clonotypes between healthy human individuals. The table came from immunoSEQ multiplex PCR; TCRdb's copy has only in-frame clones and leaves some out. This repertoire shows a few million clones, 85% to 95% found once; its top ten account for roughly 0.36%. The specimen was naive CD4+ T cells from PBMCs. Stated subset: CD45RA+ positively selected. All receptors derive from a man between 18 and 35 years old in good health. Some clones in this sample may be carry-over from other donors' samples.

J is TRBJ2-3 and V is TRBV7-9, with D possibly being TRBD2 (6 bases). CDR3 size: 14 residues. CDR1 is SEHNR, CDR2 FQNEAQ, per germline (reference sequence). Trimming removed 6 bases from V and 10 bases from J, with 20 bases in between. The CDR3 sequence: CASSLLGAGLAQYF. In nucleotides, the CDR3 is TGTGCCAGCAGTCTTCTGGGCGCGGGATTGGCGCAGTATTTT.

This chain uses TRBV6-1 with TRBJ2-5; TRBD2 aligns across 8 bases. The CDR3 totals 13 residues. Germline V gene sequence: CDR1 MNHNS, CDR2 SASEGT. The ends lost 8 bases at V and 4 bases at J; junction bases unmatched: 6. The CDR3 spells CASGAGAVETQYF. CDR3 DNA sequence: TGTGCCAGCGGAGCGGGAGCGGTAGAGACCCAGTACTTC.

Notes on this clone: The sample has other DNA sequences that encode this CDR3 too. The chain joins TRBV5-1 to TRBJ2-5; 10 positions agree with TRBD1. The CDR3 sequence is 14 residues long. CDR1 and CDR2 (germline): SGHRS, YFSETQ. Unmatched junction bases numbered 3, after V lost 3 bases and J lost 4 bases. As DNA, the CDR3 is TGCGCCAGCAGCTCCGGACAGGGGGGAGAGACCCAGTACTTC. Residues: CASSSGQGGETQYF. The variable domain in full, completed from reference TRBV5-1 and TRBJ2-5, reads KAGVTQTPRYLIKTRGQQVTLSCSPISGHRSVSWYQQTPGQGLQFLFEYFSETQRNKGNFPGRFSGRQFSNSRSEMNVSTLELGDSALYLCASSSGQGGETQYFGPGTRLLVL.

The rearrangement uses TRBV4-2 and TRBJ2-7; D unclear. Germline V gene sequence: CDR1 LGHNA, CDR2 YNFKEQ. The CDR3 loop spans 13 amino acids. Trimming stripped 2 bases from V and 3 bases from J, with 8 bases between. The DNA for the CDR3 is TGTGCCAGCAGCCAAAAGGACGGCTACGAGCAGTACTTC. Protein sequence: CASSQKDGYEQYF.

V is TRBV18 and J is TRBJ1-1; D is uncertain. V was pared by 4 bases and J by 3 bases, with 12 bases between. This CDR3 region has 14 residues. Germline loops: CDR1 KGHSH, CDR2 LQKENI. CDR3 residues: CASSQVSEDTEAFF. The CDR3 DNA sequence: TGTGCCAGCTCACAGGTTTCGGAGGACACTGAAGCTTTCTTT.

The chain combines TRBV12-5 with TRBJ1-2, with 8 bases matching TRBD1. Germline V gene data show CDR1 as LGHNT and CDR2 as FRNRAP. V gave up 2 bases and J gave up 2 bases; unmatched junction bases: 19. CDR3 length equals 20 residues. The CDR3 spells CASGLTLGDRLNYQNYGYTF. In nucleotides, the CDR3 is TGTGCTAGTGGTTTGACACTGGGGGACAGGCTCAATTACCAAAACTATGGCTACACCTTC.

The rearrangement links TRBV7-3 to TRBJ2-7, with D possibly matching TRBD1 (5 bases). The CDR3 sequence is 15 residues long. Trimming cost V 3 bases and J 1 base, with 13 bases left between them. Germline values: CDR1 SGHTA, CDR2 FQGTGA. This CDR3 reads CASSLYQAGSYEQYF. The CDR3 region has the DNA TGTGCCAGCAGCTTGTATCAGGCAGGGTCCTACGAGCAGTACTTC.